The 31 T cell receptor beta chains reported below all come from one sample, sequenced in a study of blood T cell repertoires in COVID-19. Method: immunoSEQ multiplex PCR; TCRdb's copy keeps in-frame clones and lacks some. The table has about 120,000 clones, around nine tenths seen once; the top ten hold 2% to 2.5%. The source material was peripheral blood. The receptors stem from a woman aged 50 to 60 with acute or convalescent COVID-19.

The CDR3 DNA reads as TGTGCCATCAGTGAGGCGGGCCCTTACAATGAGCAGTTCTTC. It specifies CAISEAGPYNEQFF. This chain uses TRBV10-3 with TRBJ2-1; a weak D match, TRBD2 (5 bases). The V end lost 2 bases, the J end lost 4 bases, and 9 bases lay between the germline ends. Germline CDR1 and CDR2: ENHRY and SYGVKD. CDR3 length: 14 amino acids.

The chain has TRBV9 and TRBJ1-2, with 10 nucleotides matching TRBD1. The CDR3 consists of 15 residues. Germline values: CDR1 SGDLS, CDR2 YYNGEE. J was trimmed by 4 bases and V by 4 bases; bases with no gene match: 7. As DNA, the CDR3 is TGTGCCAGCAGCCCTGAGGGACAGGGGCTCTATGGCTACACCTTC. It specifies CASSPEGQGLYGYTF.

The gene calls are TRBV19 and TRBJ2-6, with TRBD1 identical over 8 bases. This CDR3 has 17 amino acids. The germline V gene encodes CDR1 LNHDA and CDR2 SQIVND (reference sequence). Unmatched junction bases numbered 8, after V lost 6 bases and J lost 1 base. The CDR3 nucleotides read TGTGCCAGTAGCCTGGACAGGGCTAGTTCTGGGGCCAACGTCCTGACTTTC. This gives the protein CASSLDRASSGANVLTF.

This chain connects TRBV10-3 to TRBJ2-7; tentative D call: TRBD1 (6 bases). V lost 10 bases to trimming and J lost 6 bases, with 19 bases between them. This CDR3 is 13 amino acids long. CDR1 and CDR2 from the germline V gene are ENHRY and SYGVKD. In nucleotides, the CDR3 is TGTGCCACCACGGGAACACAGGGCTCCGAGCAGTACTTC. This gives the protein CATTGTQGSEQYF.

The CDR3 DNA is TGTGCCAGCAGCTTAGGGAGGGGGCATAATTCACCCCTCCACTTT. Encoded protein: CASSLGRGHNSPLHF. The chain links TRBV7-2 to TRBJ1-6, with 7 positions matching TRBD1. Trimming at V came to 1 base and at J to 5 bases, leaving 2 bases not matched to a gene. The CDR3 contains 15 residues. Germline CDR1 SGHTA, CDR2 FQGNSA.

The genes are TRBV18 and TRBJ2-7; TRBD2 agrees at 13 bases. The CDR3 length is 15 residues. Germline assignment: CDR1 KGHSH and CDR2 LQKENI. The V gene end was trimmed by 6 bases and the J gene end by 2 bases; junction bases not matched to a gene: 4. The CDR3 region is CASSPTSGGAYEQYF. The DNA of the CDR3 is TGTGCCAGCTCCCCAACTAGCGGGGGGGCCTACGAGCAGTACTTC. The complete variable domain, with remaining parts taken from reference TRBV18 and TRBJ2-7, reads NAGVMQNPRHLVRRRGQEARLRCSPMKGHSHVYWYRQLPEEGLKFMVYLQKENIIDESGMPKERFSAEFPKEGPSILRIQQVVRGDSAAYFCASSPTSGGAYEQYFGPGTRLTVT.

The V gene is TRBV9, the J gene TRBJ2-3, with D possibly being TRBD2 (6 bases). Trimming removed 2 bases from V and 6 bases from J, with 10 bases in between. This CDR3 region has 13 residues. Looked up from germline, CDR1 is SGDLS and CDR2 is YYNGEE. The chain's CDR3 is CASSVPGGDTQYF. CDR3 DNA: TGTGCCAGCAGCGTCCCTGGGGGGGATACGCAGTATTTT.

V and J are TRBV6-5 and TRBJ2-1; TRBD2 is a possible D gene (6 bases). The CDR3 covers 14 residues. The germline CDR1 and CDR2 sequences are MNHEY and SVGAGI. The V and J ends lost 8 bases and 3 bases respectively, with 14 bases between them. For the CDR3, the DNA is TGTGCCAGCTATAAGCGGGCGGACTACAATGAGCAGTTCTTC. Its translation: CASYKRADYNEQFF.

V and J are TRBV9 and TRBJ1-2; possibly TRBD1 for D (5 bases). Per germline, CDR1 SGDLS and CDR2 YYNGEE. This CDR3 is built from 14 residues. V lost 1 base, J lost 1 base, and 8 bases lay in between. The DNA of the CDR3 is TGTGCCAGCAGCGTATTGGACATTAACTATGGCTACACCTTC. This gives the protein CASSVLDINYGYTF.

The gene calls are TRBV18 and TRBJ2-7; maybe TRBD2 (6 bases). In germline, CDR1 is KGHSH, CDR2 LQKENI. This CDR3 region has 14 residues. With 3 bases removed from V and 1 base from J, the gap between germline ends came to 10 bases. The CDR3 is CASSPPGLSYEQYF. The CDR3 DNA is TGTGCCAGCTCACCTCCGGGACTTTCCTACGAGCAGTACTTC. Filled out from reference TRBV18 and TRBJ2-7, the complete variable domain reads NAGVMQNPRHLVRRRGQEARLRCSPMKGHSHVYWYRQLPEEGLKFMVYLQKENIIDESGMPKERFSAEFPKEGPSILRIQQVVRGDSAAYFCASSPPGLSYEQYFGPGTRLTVT.

This clone has more than one count but fewer than ten. The chain joins TRBV6-5 to TRBJ2-5, with D uncertain. The CDR3 has 12 amino acids. Germline CDR1 is MNHEY and CDR2 is SVGAGI. The germline V and J ends were trimmed by 6 bases and 1 base, with 6 bases remaining between them. CDR3 sequence (DNA): TGTGCCAGCAGCGGGTCCCAAGAGACCCAGTACTTC. Residues: CASSGSQETQYF.

V and J are TRBV6-1 and TRBJ1-2; D not resolved. This CDR3 region has 14 residues. CDR1 and CDR2 (germline): MNHNS, SASEGT. V lost 0 bases and J lost 4, with 9 bases in between. The CDR3 region has the DNA TGTGCCAGCAGTGAAGCGGGAGGGAGCTATGGCTACACCTTC. This gives the protein CASSEAGGSYGYTF.

This sequence joins TRBV6-2 or TRBV6-3 and TRBJ1-2, with 9 bases lining up with TRBD1. The CDR3 is made up of 13 amino acids. V shed 5 bases, J shed 5 bases, and the junction held 3 bases outside the gene matches. Germline values: CDR1 MNHEY, CDR2 SVGEGT. CDR3 bases: TGTGCCAGCAGTCGGACAGGGGAGTATGGCTACACCTTC. It translates to CASSRTGEYGYTF.

The chain joins TRBV7-3 to TRBJ2-7; tentatively, D is TRBD2 (5 bases). The CDR3 length is 15 residues. The germline V gene encodes CDR1 SGHTA and CDR2 FQGTGA. Trimming pared 2 bases from V and 2 bases from J, leaving 13 bases between. In DNA, the CDR3 is TGTGCCAGCAGCTTATCGCCCCGAGGGCCCTACGAGCAGTACTTC. This encodes CASSLSPRGPYEQYF.

This CDR3 reads CASSVFPGQGVYEQYF. The CDR3 nucleotides are TGTGCCAGCAGCGTCTTCCCTGGACAGGGGGTCTACGAGCAGTACTTC. This chain links TRBV21-1 with TRBJ2-7; the table's TRBD1 call for D was not verified on the DNA. TRBV21-1 is shown as a pseudogene. This CDR3 is built from 16 residues.

J is TRBJ1-5 and V is TRBV4-1; D remains unclear. Trimming stripped 0 bases from V and 1 base from J, with 7 bases between. CDR3 length: 15 residues. In germline, CDR1 is MGHRA, CDR2 YSYEKL. The CDR3 nucleotides are TGCGCCAGCAGCCAAGAGAGGTCCAGCAATCAGCCCCAGCATTTT. Translation: CASSQERSSNQPQHF.

The chain joins TRBV4-1 to TRBJ1-3; D possibly corresponds to TRBD1 (6 bases). V was pared by 3 bases and J by 4 bases, with 16 bases between. The CDR3 runs to 16 residues. In germline, CDR1 is MGHRA, CDR2 YSYEKL. The CDR3 DNA reads TGCGCCAGCAGCCAGAGTGGCGCACAGGGCGGAAACACCATATATTTT. Residues: CASSQSGAQGGNTIYF.

V usage is TRBV12-3 or TRBV12-4 and J usage is TRBJ2-2; D uncertain. This CDR3 is 13 amino acids long. Trimming cost V 2 bases and J 7 bases, with 8 bases left between them. The CDR3 loop reads CASSLRENGELFF. The DNA for the CDR3 is TGTGCCAGCAGTTTAAGAGAGAACGGGGAGCTGTTTTTT.

As regards this clone: The sample has other DNA sequences that encode this CDR3 too. The J gene is TRBJ1-2, the V gene TRBV6-5; 9 bases are shared with TRBD1. V lost 4 bases to trimming and J lost 4 bases; unmatched junction nucleotides: 7. This CDR3 contains 15 residues. Germline V gene sequence: CDR1 MNHEY, CDR2 SVGAGI. CDR3: CASSSAGTGSYGYTF. CDR3 bases: TGTGCCAGCAGTTCCGCCGGGACAGGGTCCTATGGCTACACCTTC.

V gene TRBV5-8 combines with J gene TRBJ2-1; 7 nucleotides agree with TRBD2. The CDR3 covers 16 residues. Trimming at V came to 3 bases and at J to 0 bases, leaving 6 bases not matched to a gene. Germline V CDR1 and CDR2: SGHTS, YDEGEE. CDR3: CASSSRAGSSYNEQFF. The CDR3 bases are TGTGCCAGCAGCTCCAGAGCGGGGAGCTCCTACAATGAGCAGTTCTTC.

V is TRBV4-3 and J is TRBJ2-7; 7 bases are shared with TRBD1. There are 15 residues in the CDR3. J was trimmed by 0 bases and V by 1 base; bases with no gene match: 3. Germline lookup yields CDR1 LGHNA and CDR2 YSLEER. Written as DNA, the CDR3 is TGCGCCAGCAGCCAAGGGCGACAGGGCTCCTACGAGCAGTACTTC. Translation gives CASSQGRQGSYEQYF.

This chain joins TRBV29-1 and TRBJ2-5; 8 bases are a match to TRBD2. Germline V gene lookup returns CDR1 SQVTM and CDR2 ANQGSEA. The J segment lost 5 bases and the V segment lost 4 bases, leaving 6 bases of the junction unmatched. The CDR3 is made up of 13 amino acids. CDR3 protein: CSVVLAGQETQYF. As DNA, the CDR3 is TGCAGCGTTGTCCTAGCGGGCCAGGAGACCCAGTACTTC.

V usage is TRBV15 and J usage is TRBJ1-6, with TRBD1 identical over 11 bases. This CDR3 has 18 residues. The V gene end was trimmed by 0 bases and the J gene end by 2 bases; junction bases not matched to a gene: 3. CDR1 and CDR2 (germline): LNHNV, YYDKDF (reference sequence). In DNA, the CDR3 is TGTGCCACCAGCAGAGATTGGACAGGGGGCGCCTATAATTCACCCCTCCACTTT. Its translation is CATSRDWTGGAYNSPLHF.

With respect to this clone: The identical CDR3 is also encoded by other nucleotide sequences in the sample. This rearrangement joins TRBV24-1 to TRBJ2-3; weak D call: TRBD1 (5 bases). The CDR3 is made up of 13 amino acids. The V gene lost 4 bases and the J gene lost 3 bases, with 7 bases spanning the gap. The germline CDR1 and CDR2 sequences are KGHDR and SFDVKD. The CDR3, as DNA: TGTGCCACCAGTGAACCAGGGACAGATACGCAGTATTTT. It codes for CATSEPGTDTQYF.

The V call is TRBV18, the J call TRBJ1-5; no definite D call. V dropped 3 bases and J dropped 0 bases, with 12 bases sitting between them. This CDR3 comprises 16 residues. Per germline, CDR1 KGHSH and CDR2 LQKENI. CDR3 nucleotide sequence: TGTGCCAGCTCACCCGTCGACATCTATAGCAATCAGCCCCAGCATTTT. Translating it yields CASSPVDIYSNQPQHF.

This rearrangement joins TRBV6-2 or TRBV6-3 to TRBJ1-1, with 7 bases matching TRBD1. The V gene's germline CDR1 is MNHEY and CDR2 SVGEGT. This CDR3 has 13 amino acids. The ends lost 5 bases at V and 4 bases at J; junction bases unmatched: 4. The CDR3 region has the DNA TGTGCCAGCAGTCAACAGGGGTTCACTGAAGCTTTCTTT. Its protein is CASSQQGFTEAFF.

J is TRBJ1-4 and V is TRBV7-9; D is perhaps TRBD1 (5 bases). This CDR3 is built from 15 residues. Deletions cut 3 bases from V and 2 bases from J, with 10 bases between. Germline assignment: CDR1 SEHNR and CDR2 FQNEAQ (reference sequence). The DNA of the CDR3 is TGTGCCAGCAGCTTCCCACGGGGGACTAATGAAAAACTGTTTTTT. Translation: CASSFPRGTNEKLFF.

The chain employs TRBV5-1 and TRBJ2-1, with 10 bases matching TRBD1. This CDR3 spans 17 amino acids. J gave up 0 bases and V 0 bases, and 3 bases lay outside the gene matches. CDR1 is SGHRS and CDR2 is YFSETQ in the germline V gene. The CDR3 DNA sequence: TGCGCCAGCAGCTTGGACCGGACAGGGGGCTCCTACAATGAGCAGTTCTTC. Residues: CASSLDRTGGSYNEQFF.

Comment on this clone: The germline gene is not matched at one end of the junction; a read error may be the cause. The genes are TRBV29-1 and TRBJ1-1; D remains ambiguous. Germline CDR1 is SQVTM and CDR2 is ANQGSEA. The CDR3 covers 12 residues. DNA of the CDR3: TGCAACGTTGGAGCAGGGAACACTGAAGCTTTCTTT. Residues: CNVGAGNTEAFF.

The chain combines TRBV10-3 with TRBJ2-7; the D gene is possibly TRBD1 (6 bases). The V end lost 4 bases, the J end lost 2 bases, and 12 bases lay between the germline ends. Germline CDR1 ENHRY, CDR2 SYGVKD. This CDR3 is 14 amino acids long. This CDR3 reads CAISAGTTTYEQYF. The CDR3 region has the DNA TGTGCCATCAGTGCCGGGACAACGACCTACGAGCAGTACTTC.

The genes are TRBV21-1 and TRBJ2-1; the table's D call TRBD2 went unverified against the DNA. TRBV21-1 is described as a pseudogene. The CDR3 runs 20 residues. The CDR3, as DNA: TGTGCCAGCAGCACAAGCATCGTGGGAGGCGATTTTAGCTCCTACAATGAGCAGTTCTTC. This codes for CASSTSIVGGDFSSYNEQFF.